Below are 5 T cell receptor beta chains sequenced from a single sample in a study of technical replicates of blood from a handful of donors. The method was immunoSEQ multiplex PCR; TCRdb's version includes in-frame clones alone and lacks a portion of them. The sample records about 69,000 clones, approximately 89% being singletons. The sample consisted of PBMCs. These receptors came from a human donor in good health. Some clones in this sample may be carry-over from other donors' samples.

This clone appeared a few times. The genes are TRBV7-6 and TRBJ2-7; possible D gene TRBD2, 6 bases. The CDR3 is made up of 16 amino acids. V gave up 5 bases and J gave up 1 base, with 18 bases separating them. Germline V gene data show CDR1 as SGHVS and CDR2 as FNYEAQ. The CDR3 coding sequence is TGTGCCAGCAGCCCCCGGGGGAGTGACGGGTCCTACGAGCAGTACTTC. Its protein product is CASSPRGSDGSYEQYF.

The V gene is TRBV5-1, the J gene TRBJ2-3, with 7 bases aligning to TRBD1. The germline V gene has CDR1 SGHRS and CDR2 YFSETQ. J lost 6 bases, V lost 6 bases, and 10 bases had no gene match. This CDR3 has 14 amino acids. The CDR3: CASMGQPGQDTQYF. CDR3 nucleotide sequence: TGCGCCAGCATGGGACAGCCCGGGCAGGATACGCAGTATTTT.

This clone has only one observation. The chain is built from TRBV7-8 and TRBJ2-1; no clear D. The CDR3 extends over 13 amino acids. Per the germline V gene, CDR1 is SGHVS and CDR2 is FQNEAQ. Trimming removed 3 bases at V and 5 bases at J, with 8 bases between. DNA of the CDR3: TGTGCCAGCAGCTTTCATCGGGACAATGAGCAGTTCTTC. It yields the protein CASSFHRDNEQFF.

The chain links TRBV19 to TRBJ1-2; the D gene is possibly TRBD1 (6 bases). Germline CDR1 and CDR2: LNHDA and SQIVND (reference sequence). The V end was cut by 1 base, the J end by 2 bases, with 11 bases between. This CDR3 spans 15 amino acids. The CDR3 loop is CASSIARGRNYGYTF. CDR3 bases: TGTGCCAGTAGTATAGCCAGGGGTCGAAACTATGGCTACACCTTC.

The chain is built from TRBV9 and TRBJ2-3; 13 bases match TRBD2. The germline V gene encodes CDR1 SGDLS and CDR2 YYNGEE. V trimming: 3 bases; J trimming: 3 bases; junction bases outside the gene matches: 19. CDR3 length equals 21 residues. CDR3 in amino acids: CASSGEATTSGRAVWTDTQYF. DNA of the CDR3: TGTGCCAGCAGCGGCGAGGCTACTACTAGCGGGAGGGCCGTGTGGACAGATACGCAGTATTTT.